These 27 T cell receptor beta chains were sequenced from one sample in a study of cytomegalovirus exposure and HLA in healthy donors. PCR was performed using 60 Vbeta and 13 Jbeta primers. Profiled with immunoSEQ multiplex PCR; TCRdb holds only in-frame clones, not every one. The profile shows 250,000 to 350,000 clones, 80% to 90% of them singletons. The source material was PBMCs. The receptors originated from a man aged 35-49 years in good health and CMV-seropositive.

The rearrangement uses TRBV5-5 and TRBJ1-1; 11 nucleotides align to TRBD1. V trimming: 7 bases; J trimming: 11 bases; junction bases outside the gene matches: 19. The CDR3 has 16 amino acids. Germline CDR1 reads SGHKS; CDR2 reads YYEKEE (reference sequence). Here the CDR3 DNA reads TGTGCCAGCGAAGGACAGGGGGCGCTTGGTTTCGTTCGGGCTTTCTTT. It translates to CASEGQGALGFVRAFF.

J is TRBJ1-2 and V is TRBV7-2; the match to TRBD1 covers 8 bases. The CDR3 runs 16 residues. The junction had 9 bases not matched to a gene; V was cut back by 2 bases and J by 4 bases. CDR1 and CDR2 (germline): SGHTA, FQGNSA. The CDR3 coding sequence is TGTGCCAGCAGCTTAAGGCAGGGGGCGCGGGGCTATGGCTACACCTTC. The encoded protein is CASSLRQGARGYGYTF.

This chain links TRBV5-6 with TRBJ2-3; 11 bases agree with TRBD2. There are 14 residues in the CDR3. Germline V CDR1 and CDR2: SGHDT, YYEEEE. J gave up 3 bases and V 4 bases, and 1 base lay outside the gene matches. In nucleotides, the CDR3 is TGTGCCAGCAGCATAGCGGGAGGGACAGATACGCAGTATTTT. Its translation: CASSIAGGTDTQYF. The variable domain in full, with the rest retrieved from reference TRBV5-6 and TRBJ2-3, is DAGVTQSPTHLIKTRGQQVTLRCSPKSGHDTVSWYQQALGQGPQFIFQYYEEEERQRGNFPDRFSGHQFPNYSSELNVNALLLGDSALYLCASSIAGGTDTQYFGPGTRLTVL.

The chain recombines TRBV6-5 with TRBJ2-7, with 10 nucleotides matching TRBD2. Trimming at V came to 2 bases and at J to 3 bases, leaving 4 bases not matched to a gene. CDR1 MNHEY and CDR2 SVGAGI come from the germline V gene. The CDR3 is 15 amino acids. In DNA form, the CDR3 reads TGTGCCAGCAGTTACGCAGCGGGAGGGGGCTACGAGCAGTACTTC. Amino acid sequence: CASSYAAGGGYEQYF.

Here the CDR3 reads CASSSFGTARPWDTEAFF. The CDR3 coding sequence is TGTGCCAGCAGCTCCTTCGGGACAGCTAGGCCCTGGGACACTGAAGCTTTCTTT. The chain uses TRBV7-9 and TRBJ1-1; 7 bases fit TRBD1. Germline V lookup: CDR1 SEHNR, CDR2 FQNEAQ (reference sequence). The length of the CDR3 is 18 residues. The ends lost 4 bases at V and 3 bases at J; junction bases unmatched: 17.

CDR3 loop: CASSLPRDRELSYEQYF. The CDR3 DNA follows: TGTGCCAGCAGTTTACCCCGGGACAGGGAGTTGTCCTACGAGCAGTACTTC. V gene TRBV27 combines with J gene TRBJ2-5, with TRBD1 matching 9 bases. TRBJ2-7 matches the DNA end more closely, so the J call is doubtful. This CDR3 has 17 residues. Germline V CDR1 and CDR2: MNHEY, SMNVEV (reference sequence).

This clone turned up a few times. The rearrangement uses TRBV4-1 and TRBJ1-1, with D possibly TRBD1 on 6 matching bases. The CDR3 spans 15 residues. Trimming took 0 bases from V and 0 from J, leaving 8 bases between them. Germline assignment: CDR1 MGHRA and CDR2 YSYEKL. CDR3: CASSQEGAMNTEAFF. As DNA, the CDR3 is TGCGCCAGCAGCCAAGAGGGGGCCATGAACACTGAAGCTTTCTTT.

V gene TRBV7-8 combines with J gene TRBJ1-2; no firm D call. The CDR3 is 14 amino acids. Germline V gives CDR1 SGHVS, CDR2 FQNEAQ. V dropped 1 base and J dropped 2 bases, with 8 bases sitting between them. CDR3 sequence: CASSLGNGNYGYTF. In DNA, the CDR3 is TGTGCCAGCAGCTTAGGTAACGGGAACTATGGCTACACCTTC.

V usage is TRBV4-1 and J usage is TRBJ2-5; 7 bases line up with TRBD2. Matching the DNA end better, TRBJ2-7 makes the J call doubtful. Looked up from germline, CDR1 is MGHRA and CDR2 is YSYEKL. The CDR3 consists of 17 residues. The CDR3 protein is CASSPFVAGVSSYEQYF. The CDR3 DNA follows: TGCGCCAGCAGCCCCTTTGTCGCGGGAGTCTCTTCCTACGAGCAGTACTTC.

This chain links TRBV28 with TRBJ1-1; D is perhaps TRBD1 (6 bases). V was trimmed by 6 bases and J by 1 base, leaving 21 bases between them. CDR3 length: 17 amino acids. The germline CDR1 and CDR2 sequences are MDHEN and SYDVKM. CDR3 loop: CASRTVSGVRENTEAFF. The CDR3 DNA reads TGTGCCAGCAGAACCGTCTCAGGGGTCCGGGAGAACACTGAAGCTTTCTTT.

The chain combines TRBV10-3 with TRBJ2-5; D is perhaps TRBD1 (5 bases). Between the trimmed V and J ends, which lost 4 bases and 5 bases, there was a span of 11 bases. The CDR3 consists of 13 residues. Germline CDR1 and CDR2: ENHRY and SYGVKD. The DNA for the CDR3 is TGTGCCATCAGTGTCGGGCCAGGGGAGACCCAGTACTTC. The encoded protein is CAISVGPGETQYF.

The V call is TRBV7-2, the J call TRBJ1-1; 9 bases map to TRBD1. Looked up from germline, CDR1 is SGHTA and CDR2 is FQGNSA. V dropped 5 bases and J dropped 5; count of bases not matched to a gene: 6. The CDR3 spans 14 residues. CDR3 protein: CASSLGTGRTEAFF. In nucleotides, the CDR3 is TGTGCCAGCAGCCTCGGGACAGGGAGGACTGAAGCTTTCTTT.

This clone was picked up one time. This rearrangement joins TRBV27 to TRBJ2-7, with 8 bases identical to TRBD2. The V gene's germline CDR1 is MNHEY and CDR2 SMNVEV (reference sequence). The CDR3 sequence is 14 residues long. V lost 5 bases and J lost 2; bases outside the gene matches: 5. The CDR3 bases are TGTGCCAGCAGTCTTAGCGGGACACCCTACGAGCAGTACTTC. Protein product: CASSLSGTPYEQYF.

In its sample, this clone was seen once. This sequence joins TRBV6-6 and TRBJ1-6, with 9 bases identical to TRBD1. This CDR3 region has 15 residues. The junction had 1 base not matched to a gene; V was cut back by 4 bases and J by 3 bases. CDR1 MNHNY and CDR2 SVGAGI come from the germline V gene (reference sequence). CDR3 sequence: CASSWGQGYNSPLHF. The CDR3 DNA is TGTGCCAGCAGTTGGGGACAGGGCTATAATTCACCCCTCCACTTT.

This clone was seen only a few times. J is TRBJ2-5 and V is TRBV21-1; the table calls TRBD1, which could not be checked here. TRBV21-1 is designated a pseudogene. This CDR3 has 12 amino acids. This CDR3 reads CAGGQPRETQYF. CDR3 in DNA: TGTGCCGGTGGGCAGCCCCGAGAGACCCAGTACTTC.

This sequence joins TRBV5-5 and TRBJ2-7, with D tentatively TRBD2 (6 bases). The V end lost 4 bases, the J end lost 6 bases, and 11 bases lay between the germline ends. Germline assignment: CDR1 SGHKS and CDR2 YYEKEE (reference sequence). CDR3 length: 12 amino acids. The CDR3 DNA reads as TGTGCCAGCAGCCAACTCGGGGGCGAGCAGTACTTC. It specifies CASSQLGGEQYF. The full variable domain, rest sourced from reference TRBV5-5 and TRBJ2-7, is DAGVTQSPTHLIKTRGQQVTLRCSPISGHKSVSWYQQVLGQGPQFIFQYYEKEERGRGNFPDRFSARQFPNYSSELNVNALLLGDSALYLCASSQLGGEQYFGPGTRLTVT.

The chain links TRBV5-4 to TRBJ1-2; perhaps TRBD1 as D (5 bases). The CDR3 is made up of 14 amino acids. In germline, CDR1 is SGHNT, CDR2 YYREEE (reference sequence). V dropped 3 bases and J dropped 6 bases, with 15 bases sitting between them. The CDR3 DNA sequence: TGTGCCAGCAGCTCATTTCGGGGGGGGAATGGCTACACCTTC. It specifies CASSSFRGGNGYTF.

The rearrangement joins TRBV7-2 to TRBJ1-2, with 8 positions matching TRBD1. Germline values: CDR1 SGHTA, CDR2 FQGNSA. V dropped 7 bases and J dropped 4; count of bases not matched to a gene: 5. CDR3 length: 13 residues. CDR3 in amino acids: CASKKTGGYGYTF. CDR3 nucleotide sequence: TGTGCCAGCAAGAAAACAGGGGGCTATGGCTACACCTTC.

The J gene is TRBJ2-3, the V gene TRBV10-1; TRBD2 matches at 7 bases. Germline CDR1 WNHNN, CDR2 SYGVQD (reference sequence). This CDR3 has 16 residues. The V and J ends lost 2 bases and 3 bases, in that order; junction bases with no gene match: 8. The CDR3 is CASSEPRAGSTDTQYF. CDR3 nucleotide sequence: TGCGCCAGCAGTGAGCCCCGAGCGGGATCTACAGATACGCAGTATTTT.

This chain joins TRBV28 and TRBJ1-4, with D possibly matching TRBD1 (6 bases). Germline V CDR1 and CDR2: MDHEN, SYDVKM. The CDR3 totals 13 residues. V was shortened by 8 bases and J by 1 base, with 8 bases between the two germline ends. The CDR3 loop reads CASLQGTNEKLFF. The CDR3, as DNA: TGTGCCAGCCTACAGGGAACTAATGAAAAACTGTTTTTT.

The chain uses TRBV6-5 and TRBJ1-2, with TRBD1 identical over 10 bases. Germline lookup yields CDR1 MNHEY and CDR2 SVGAGI. The CDR3 extends over 14 amino acids. V trimming: 8 bases; J trimming: 4 bases; junction bases outside the gene matches: 7. The CDR3 DNA reads as TGTGCCAGCTCCTGGACAGGGGGTCCCTATGGCTACACCTTC. It is translated as CASSWTGGPYGYTF.

Only a few counts were recorded for this clone. V is TRBV19 and J is TRBJ2-5; a possible D gene is TRBD2 (7 bases). Per germline, CDR1 LNHDA and CDR2 SQIVND (reference sequence). The CDR3 loop spans 16 amino acids. V was shortened by 4 bases and J by 1 base, with 16 bases between the two germline ends. CDR3 protein: CASSSPGAGAQETQYF. Here the CDR3 DNA reads TGTGCCAGTAGTAGCCCCGGGGCGGGGGCCCAAGAGACCCAGTACTTC.

The chain is built from TRBV7-2 and TRBJ2-1; 11 bases are a match to TRBD2. V shed 1 base, J shed 4 bases, and the junction held 6 bases outside the gene matches. The germline gives CDR1 SGHTA, CDR2 FQGNSA. CDR3 size: 17 residues. The CDR3 protein is CASSLVSLAGGYNEQFF. CDR3 DNA: TGTGCCAGCAGCTTAGTTTCCCTAGCGGGAGGATACAATGAGCAGTTCTTC. Drawing the rest from reference TRBV7-2 and TRBJ2-1, the complete variable domain is GAGVSQSPSNKVTEKGKDVELRCDPISGHTALYWYRQSLGQGLEFLIYFQGNSAPDKSGLPSDRFSAERTGGSVSTLTIQRTQQEDSAVYLCASSLVSLAGGYNEQFFGPGTRLTVL.

This rearrangement joins TRBV19 to TRBJ1-5; TRBD1 aligns across 12 bases. J was trimmed by 2 bases and V by 8 bases; bases with no gene match: 16. Germline-derived CDR1 and CDR2 are LNHDA and SQIVND (reference sequence). The CDR3 sequence is 19 residues long. DNA for the CDR3: TGTGCCAGTTTGGCCTCTCCGGGACAGGGGGCTTTTGGCAATCAGCCCCAGCATTTT. This encodes CASLASPGQGAFGNQPQHF.

The rearrangement joins TRBV29-1 to TRBJ2-7, with D perhaps TRBD1 (6 bases). In germline, CDR1 is SQVTM, CDR2 ANQGSEA. V lost 4 bases to trimming and J lost 6 bases, with 13 bases between them. This CDR3 is 12 amino acids long. CDR3 sequence reads: CSVAPTGTEQYF. CDR3 nucleotide sequence: TGCAGCGTTGCCCCGACAGGAACCGAGCAGTACTTC.

This chain uses TRBV27 with TRBJ1-6; 7 nucleotides match TRBD1. V trimming: 2 bases; J trimming: 9 bases; junction bases outside the gene matches: 4. This CDR3 comprises 14 residues. CDR1 MNHEY and CDR2 SMNVEV come from the germline V gene (reference sequence). CDR3 DNA: TGTGCCAGCAGTTTAATCAGGGGGACTTCACCCCTCCACTTT. Its translation is CASSLIRGTSPLHF.

This clone appeared once. V gene TRBV6-1 combines with J gene TRBJ1-2; perhaps TRBD1 as D (6 bases). V shed 6 bases and J shed 0 bases, with 8 bases lying between them. This CDR3 has 13 amino acids. Germline V gene sequence: CDR1 MNHNS, CDR2 SASEGT. The CDR3 region has the DNA TGTGCCAGCAGAAGGACAGCTAACTATGGCTACACCTTC. It codes for CASRRTANYGYTF.